This T cell receptor (beta chain) was obtained from a study of T cell repertoires in cytomegalovirus infection. The wider study: Recently identified HLA-C-restricted CMV epitopes were used, and well-studied HLA-B-restricted CMV epitopes were used as well. Notes on the study in general: HLA-C-restricted CMV-specific TCR beta clonotypes were dominant in the ex vivo response. Using cumulative public TCR beta family frequency, the authors identified those who carried CMV together with the relevant HLA.

MiXCR, run by TCRdb on the reads, gives a single entry per CDR3 protein. This table holds 900,000 to 950,000 distinct CDR3 sequences, 30% to 40% found once. About this clonotype: Its antigen is still unknown.

The sequence derives from a human donor in good health (CMV status not recorded). Some clones in this sample may be carry-over from other donors' samples. The specimen was cultured CD8+ T cells from PBMCs, collected from culture after CMV antigen stimulation.

The CDR3 here is CSALPLAGLSYEQYF. The CDR3 DNA sequence: TGCAGTGCCCTGCCACTAGCGGGGCTTTCCTACGAGCAGTACTTC. This sequence joins TRBV20-1 and TRBJ2-7, with 10 nucleotides matching TRBD2. The CDR3 length is 15 residues. The trim removed 6 bases at V and 1 base at J, leaving 9 bases unmatched. Per the germline V gene, CDR1 is DFQATT and CDR2 is SNEGSKA (reference sequence).